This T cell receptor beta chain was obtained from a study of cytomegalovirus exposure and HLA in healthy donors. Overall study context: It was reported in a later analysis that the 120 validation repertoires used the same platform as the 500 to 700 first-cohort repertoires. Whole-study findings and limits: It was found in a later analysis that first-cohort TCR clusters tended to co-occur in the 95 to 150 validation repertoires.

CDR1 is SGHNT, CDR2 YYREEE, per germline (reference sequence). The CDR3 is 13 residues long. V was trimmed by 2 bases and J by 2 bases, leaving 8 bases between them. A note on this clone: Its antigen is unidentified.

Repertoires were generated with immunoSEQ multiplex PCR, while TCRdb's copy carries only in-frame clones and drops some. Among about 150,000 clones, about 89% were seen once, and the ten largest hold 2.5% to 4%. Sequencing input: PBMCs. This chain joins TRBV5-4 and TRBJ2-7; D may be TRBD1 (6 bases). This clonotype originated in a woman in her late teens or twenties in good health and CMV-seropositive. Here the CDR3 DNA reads TGTGCCAGCAGCTTAGGGGACACCTACGAGCAGTACTTC. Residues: CASSLGDTYEQYF.